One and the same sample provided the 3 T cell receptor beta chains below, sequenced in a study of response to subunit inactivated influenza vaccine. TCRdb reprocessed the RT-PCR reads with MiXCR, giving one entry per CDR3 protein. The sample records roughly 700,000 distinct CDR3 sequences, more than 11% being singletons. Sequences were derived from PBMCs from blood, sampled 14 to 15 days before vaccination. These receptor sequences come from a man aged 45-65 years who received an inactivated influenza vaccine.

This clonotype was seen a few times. The CDR3 sequence: CASSYLAGGTYEQYF. CDR3 DNA sequence: TGTGCCAGCAGTTACTTAGCGGGGGGGACCTACGAGCAGTACTTC. The chain is built from TRBV6-5 and TRBJ2-7, with 11 bases fitting TRBD2. The CDR3 consists of 15 residues. J lost 2 bases, V lost 1 base, and 1 base had no gene match. Germline assignment: CDR1 MNHEY and CDR2 SVGAGI.

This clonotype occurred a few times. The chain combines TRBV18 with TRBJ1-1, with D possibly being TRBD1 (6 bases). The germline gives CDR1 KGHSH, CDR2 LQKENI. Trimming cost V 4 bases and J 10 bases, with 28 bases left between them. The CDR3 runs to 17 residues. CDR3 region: CASSRIDRSTRRVGAFF. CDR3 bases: TGTGCCAGCTCACGGATCGACAGGTCTACTAGGCGGGTGGGAGCTTTCTTT. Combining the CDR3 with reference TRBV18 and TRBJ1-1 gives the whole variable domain NAGVMQNPRHLVRRRGQEARLRCSPMKGHSHVYWYRQLPEEGLKFMVYLQKENIIDESGMPKERFSAEFPKEGPSILRIQQVVRGDSAAYFCASSRIDRSTRRVGAFFGQGTRLTVV.

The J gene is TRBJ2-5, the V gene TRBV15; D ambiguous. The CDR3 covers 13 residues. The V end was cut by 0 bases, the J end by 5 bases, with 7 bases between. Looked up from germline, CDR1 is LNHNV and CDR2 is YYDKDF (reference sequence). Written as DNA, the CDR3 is TGTGCCACCAGCAGAGATCCTCCGGAGACCCAGTACTTC. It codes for CATSRDPPETQYF.